The T cell receptor (beta chain) described here comes from a study of blood T cell repertoires in COVID-19. Overall study context: Specimens from acute and convalescent COVID-19 originated in the United States, Italy and Spain. The analysed material was cDNA or gDNA that came from T cells, B-cell-depleted T cells, or PBMCs.

Per the original methods: How many nucleated cells were present was estimated from reference gene primer amplification. Measured with immunoSEQ multiplex PCR; TCRdb has only the in-frame clones, and not every one. The V and J calls and clone size were taken over from that table, and D and trimming were inferred from the DNA. The profile covers 250,000 or so clones, with almost 90% appearing a single time and roughly 2% taken by the ten largest. The TCR sequence derives from a woman aged 60-70 years with COVID-19, enrolled during active disease. The sample comprised peripheral blood.

The CDR3 DNA is TGTGCCAGCAGTTTAACGGGGAGGACGCTTGATAATTCACCCCTCCACTTT. Its protein product is CASSLTGRTLDNSPLHF. The rearrangement joins TRBV27 to TRBJ1-6; no reliable D call. The germline V gene has CDR1 MNHEY and CDR2 SMNVEV (reference sequence). V lost 2 bases and J lost 5, with 16 bases in between. The CDR3 extends over 17 amino acids.